This record covers a single T cell receptor beta chain. This sample was taken from a study of OX40 agonist ivuxolimab in advanced cancers. Produced via immunoSEQ multiplex PCR; TCRdb's table is partial and in-frame only. Of more than 70,000 clones detected, around four fifths appear once; the ten largest clones hold 25%. This CDR3 contains 15 residues. V was clipped by 0 bases and J by 1 base, with 7 bases between them. The germline V gene encodes CDR1 SGHRS and CDR2 YFSETQ. This TCR was recovered from an adult with an advanced solid tumor such as melanoma, head and neck, liver or kidney cancer. The chain links TRBV5-1 to TRBJ2-2; D is unresolved. The material was CD4+ or CD8+ T cells sorted from blood, obtained in a trial of the OX40 agonist ivuxolimab. The DNA for the CDR3 is TGCGCCAGCAGCTTGGACATCCTGAACACCGGGGAGCTGTTTTTT. Translating it yields CASSLDILNTGELFF.